These 8 T cell receptor beta chains were sequenced from one sample in a study of beta chain features in type 1 diabetes. General study points: All four CD4+ subsets from Type 1 diabetes patients carried moderately but significantly shorter TCRB CDR3s.

Since all of the isolated RNA was reverse transcribed, expressed TCRB transcripts were what got sequenced. Sequencing was performed with immunoSEQ multiplex PCR; in TCRdb, only in-frame clones are kept and a portion is missing. This repertoire shows roughly 230,000 clones, approximately 11% found once; its top ten account for around 0.018%. These TCRs' antigens remain unknown. Sequencing used naive CD4+ T cells from blood. These receptors came from a man aged 25-45 years with type 1 diabetes.

This clone was counted a few times. V and J are TRBV9 and TRBJ2-3; 9 nucleotides line up with TRBD2. The CDR3 runs to 14 residues. V shed 4 bases, J shed 4 bases, and the junction held 4 bases outside the gene matches. Germline V gene sequence: CDR1 SGDLS, CDR2 YYNGEE. The CDR3 is CASSSRLAADTQYF. Written as DNA, the CDR3 is TGTGCCAGCAGCTCCCGACTAGCGGCAGATACGCAGTATTTT.

This clone was found a few times. The chain carries TRBV29-1 and TRBJ1-2; TRBD1 matches 7 bases. Trimming took 7 bases from V and 8 from J; bases not matched to a gene: 13. This CDR3 has 13 residues. Germline V gives CDR1 SQVTM, CDR2 ANQGSEA. The CDR3 DNA reads as TGCAGCGCCGGGGACCACAGGGGCCTCGGCTACACCTTC. Translated, it gives CSAGDHRGLGYTF. The full variable domain, its missing parts supplied by reference TRBV29-1 and TRBJ1-2, is SAVISQKPSRDICQRGTSLTIQCQVDSQVTMMFWYRQQPGQSLTLIATANQGSEATYESGFVIDKFPISRPNLTFSTLTVSNMSPEDSSIYLCSAGDHRGLGYTFGSGTRLTVV.

A few counts support this clone. The V call is TRBV25-1, the J call TRBJ2-1; 8 bases are shared with TRBD1. This CDR3 comprises 13 residues. The ends lost 3 bases at V and 6 bases at J; junction bases unmatched: 1. In germline, CDR1 is MGHDK, CDR2 SYGVNS. The CDR3 is CASSDDRGNEQFF. In DNA, the CDR3 is TGTGCCAGCAGTGATGACAGGGGCAATGAGCAGTTCTTC.

This clone was found a few times. CDR3 nucleotide sequence: TGTGCCAGCAGCGCATCCGGGACAGCTAACTATGGCTACACCTTC. Amino acids: CASSASGTANYGYTF. The V and J genes are TRBV7-3 and TRBJ1-2; TRBD1 aligns across 7 bases. CDR3 length equals 15 residues. Germline CDR1 and CDR2: SGHTA and FQGTGA. J lost 0 bases, V lost 5 bases, and 6 bases had no gene match.

The genes are TRBV2 and TRBJ2-3; the match to TRBD1 covers 9 bases. The length of the CDR3 is 16 residues. The V gene end was trimmed by 6 bases and the J gene end by 1 base; junction bases not matched to a gene: 8. Germline values: CDR1 SNHLY, CDR2 FYNNEI. This chain's CDR3 is CASSANRGPGTDTQYF. The CDR3 nucleotides read TGTGCCAGCAGCGCTAACAGGGGGCCAGGCACAGATACGCAGTATTTT.

The rearrangement uses TRBV2 and TRBJ2-2; perhaps TRBD1 as D (6 bases). This CDR3 contains 13 residues. V lost 7 bases and J lost 5, with 11 bases in between. The V gene's germline CDR1 is SNHLY and CDR2 FYNNEI. The chain's CDR3 is CASTYRETGELFF. CDR3 sequence (DNA): TGTGCCAGCACGTACAGGGAGACCGGGGAGCTGTTTTTT. Supplemented by reference TRBV2 and TRBJ2-2, the full variable domain reads EPEVTQTPSHQVTQMGQEVILRCVPISNHLYFYWYRQILGQKVEFLVSFYNNEISEKSEIFDDQFSVERPDGSNFTLKIRSTKLEDSAMYFCASTYRETGELFFGEGSRLTVL.

The V and J genes are TRBV5-6 and TRBJ1-6; D remains ambiguous. V was pared by 4 bases and J by 7 bases, with 12 bases between. CDR1 and CDR2 from the germline V gene are SGHDT and YYEEEE. This CDR3 spans 14 amino acids. CDR3 nucleotide sequence: TGTGCCAGCAGCCGTGGACTTATCAATTCACCCCTCCACTTT. As protein: CASSRGLINSPLHF. Full variable domain (rest looked up from reference TRBV5-6 and TRBJ1-6): DAGVTQSPTHLIKTRGQQVTLRCSPKSGHDTVSWYQQALGQGPQFIFQYYEEEERQRGNFPDRFSGHQFPNYSSELNVNALLLGDSALYLCASSRGLINSPLHFGNGTRLTVT.

The chain joins TRBV4-3 to TRBJ2-2; possibly TRBD2 for D (5 bases). Germline V lookup: CDR1 LGHNA, CDR2 YSLEER. V shed 4 bases and J shed 6 bases, with 15 bases lying between them. There are 15 residues in the CDR3. CDR3 in amino acids: CASSRGSGIAGELFF. The CDR3 coding sequence is TGCGCCAGCAGCCGAGGGTCTGGCATAGCCGGGGAGCTGTTTTTT.